One and the same sample provided the 10 T cell receptor beta chains below, sequenced in a study of blood T cell repertoires in COVID-19. Sequenced by immunoSEQ multiplex PCR; TCRdb stores in-frame clones only, minus some. The table includes about 110,000 clones, 65% to 75% detected once. Sequencing input: peripheral blood. These TCRs come from a human donor with acute or convalescent COVID-19. The donor label of this sample is uncertain.

This clone was counted between two and nine times. The chain couples TRBV5-1 to TRBJ1-2, with D hard to call. This CDR3 contains 13 residues. V lost 2 bases and J lost 5, with 10 bases in between. Germline loops: CDR1 SGHRS, CDR2 YFSETQ. CDR3 in amino acids: CASSFGPDYGYTF. CDR3 in DNA: TGCGCCAGCAGCTTTGGGCCAGATTATGGCTACACCTTC.

This sequence joins TRBV5-1 and TRBJ1-2; TRBD1 matches 10 bases. The CDR3 has 15 amino acids. Per the germline V gene, CDR1 is SGHRS and CDR2 is YFSETQ. V trimming: 0 bases; J trimming: 7 bases; junction bases outside the gene matches: 6. CDR3 protein: CASSLASGTGVGYTF. CDR3 in DNA: TGCGCCAGCAGCTTGGCCTCCGGGACAGGGGTTGGCTACACCTTC.

V is TRBV7-2 and J is TRBJ2-5; 7 bases line up with TRBD1. Trimming cost V 4 bases and J 1 base; bases outside gene matches: 15. CDR3 length equals 18 residues. The germline V gene has CDR1 SGHTA and CDR2 FQGNSA. CDR3 protein: CASSSPPGTVNGQETQYF. The CDR3 DNA reads TGTGCCAGCAGCTCACCACCTGGGACAGTTAACGGCCAAGAGACCCAGTACTTC.

The CDR3 here is CASSLVPADTQYF. CDR3 sequence (DNA): TGTGCCAGCAGCTTAGTCCCAGCAGATACGCAGTATTTT. This rearrangement joins TRBV7-7 to TRBJ2-3; D unresolved. From germline, CDR1 is SSHAT and CDR2 FNYEAQ (reference sequence). The CDR3 runs 13 residues. The V and J ends lost 1 base and 4 bases respectively, with 6 bases between them.

CDR3 sequence: CASSPETDYGYTF. The CDR3 DNA sequence: TGTGCCAGCTCACCAGAAACAGACTATGGCTACACCTTC. V usage is TRBV18 and J usage is TRBJ1-2; no reliable D call. Germline CDR1 is KGHSH and CDR2 is LQKENI. CDR3 length: 13 residues. Trimming left V 2 bases short and J 3 bases short, with 7 bases between.

This clone appeared once. The chain carries TRBV24-1 and TRBJ1-2, with a weak D call TRBD1 (6 bases). This CDR3 contains 14 residues. Germline V lookup: CDR1 KGHDR, CDR2 SFDVKD. V was pared by 2 bases and J by 4 bases, with 10 bases between. CDR3 loop: CATSDSGVGYGYTF. In DNA form, the CDR3 reads TGTGCCACCAGTGATTCAGGGGTTGGCTATGGCTACACCTTC.

The J gene is TRBJ2-5, the V gene TRBV18; a weak D match, TRBD2 (6 bases). Germline V gene lookup returns CDR1 KGHSH and CDR2 LQKENI. The CDR3 length is 14 residues. The V gene lost 4 bases and the J gene lost 6 bases, with 15 bases spanning the gap. Here the CDR3 reads CASSLSGGEKTQYF. The CDR3 DNA follows: TGTGCCAGCTCACTCAGTGGAGGGGAAAAGACCCAGTACTTC.

This clone was found once. The rearrangement links TRBV20-1 to TRBJ2-3; no reliable D call. Trimming removed 3 bases from V and 4 bases from J, with 14 bases in between. Germline V gives CDR1 DFQATT, CDR2 SNEGSKA (reference sequence). This CDR3 spans 14 amino acids. Here the CDR3 reads CSASLIGWSDTQYF. The CDR3 DNA reads TGCAGTGCTAGTTTGATCGGGTGGTCAGATACGCAGTATTTT.

The chain employs TRBV5-1 and TRBJ2-1, with 9 bases aligning to TRBD1. The CDR3 loop spans 15 amino acids. Germline values: CDR1 SGHRS, CDR2 YFSETQ. The V and J ends lost 6 bases and 1 base, in that order; junction bases with no gene match: 5. CDR3 loop: CASMPGTGSYNEQFF. The CDR3 DNA sequence: TGCGCCAGCATGCCAGGGACAGGGTCCTACAATGAGCAGTTCTTC. The full variable domain, its missing parts supplied by reference TRBV5-1 and TRBJ2-1, is KAGVTQTPRYLIKTRGQQVTLSCSPISGHRSVSWYQQTPGQGLQFLFEYFSETQRNKGNFPGRFSGRQFSNSRSEMNVSTLELGDSALYLCASMPGTGSYNEQFFGPGTRLTVL.

This clone is a singleton in its sample. The chain uses TRBV11-2 and TRBJ2-5, with TRBD1 identical over 12 bases. This CDR3 is built from 14 residues. V trimming: 5 bases; J trimming: 4 bases; junction bases outside the gene matches: 2. Germline CDR1 reads SGHAT; CDR2 reads FQNNGV. Here the CDR3 reads CASSRDRGPETQYF. CDR3 nucleotide sequence: TGTGCCAGCAGCCGGGACAGGGGGCCAGAGACCCAGTACTTC.